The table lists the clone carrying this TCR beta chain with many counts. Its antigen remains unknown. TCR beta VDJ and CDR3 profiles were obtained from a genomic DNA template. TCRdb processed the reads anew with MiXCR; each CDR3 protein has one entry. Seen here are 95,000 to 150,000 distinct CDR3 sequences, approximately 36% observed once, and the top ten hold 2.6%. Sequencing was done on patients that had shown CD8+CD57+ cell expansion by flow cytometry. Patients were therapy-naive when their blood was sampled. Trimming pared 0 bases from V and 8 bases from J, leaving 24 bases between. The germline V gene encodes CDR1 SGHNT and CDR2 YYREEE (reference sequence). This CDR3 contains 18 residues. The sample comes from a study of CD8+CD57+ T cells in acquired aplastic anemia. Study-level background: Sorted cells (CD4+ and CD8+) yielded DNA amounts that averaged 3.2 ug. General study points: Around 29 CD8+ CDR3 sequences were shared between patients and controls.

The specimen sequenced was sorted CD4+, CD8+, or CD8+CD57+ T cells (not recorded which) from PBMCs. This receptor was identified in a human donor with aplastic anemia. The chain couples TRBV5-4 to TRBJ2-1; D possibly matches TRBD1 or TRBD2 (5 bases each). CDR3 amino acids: CASSLGLNGTLFVDEQFF. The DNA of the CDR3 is TGTGCCAGCAGCTTGGGGCTGAACGGGACGCTCTTTGTAGATGAGCAGTTCTTC.